This entry lists 30 T cell receptor beta chains sequenced from one sample in a study of T-cell reconstitution after alpha-beta-depleted transplantation in children. The authors prepared the TCRbeta library with unique molecular identifiers. TCRdb passed the PCR reads through MiXCR, listing each CDR3 protein once. This repertoire shows around 680,000 distinct CDR3 sequences, 16% found once; its top ten account for 0.85% to 1.3%. The sequenced sample was PBMCs from the stem cell graft donor, obtained from the stem cell graft. These receptors all come from a human donor who donated a stem cell graft to a child with acute myeloid leukemia.

The V call is TRBV20-1, the J call TRBJ2-4; tentative D call: TRBD1 (6 bases). This CDR3 has 15 residues. Germline V CDR1 and CDR2: DFQATT, SNEGSKA (reference sequence). V lost 3 bases and J lost 9, with 21 bases in between. The CDR3 region is CSASKQQGRGTIQYF. CDR3 coding DNA: TGCAGTGCTAGCAAACAACAGGGAAGGGGGACCATTCAGTACTTC.

This clonotype has a handful of counts. The chain links TRBV10-2 to TRBJ2-3; 7 nucleotides align to TRBD2. The CDR3 is 14 amino acids. CDR1 and CDR2 from the germline V gene are WSHSY and SAAADI. Trimming took 4 bases from V and 7 from J; bases not matched to a gene: 8. CDR3 sequence (DNA): TGCGCCAGCAGTGGGCTAGCGGAAGGGAATACGCAGTATTTT. It specifies CASSGLAEGNTQYF.

This clonotype has ten or more counts. V gene TRBV20-1 combines with J gene TRBJ2-7; D possibly corresponds to TRBD2 (6 bases). The CDR3 contains 11 residues. V was cut by 1 base and J by 6 bases, with 7 bases left in between. Germline CDR1 is DFQATT and CDR2 is SNEGSKA (reference sequence). As DNA, the CDR3 is TGCAGTGCTAGAGGGGGACTCGAGCAGTACGTC. Its protein product is CSARGGLEQYV.

This clonotype was seen at least ten times. This sequence joins TRBV20-1 and TRBJ2-1; possibly TRBD1 or TRBD2 for D (5 bases each). The CDR3 is 14 amino acids. The V end lost 6 bases, the J end lost 0 bases, and 12 bases lay between the germline ends. Germline V lookup: CDR1 DFQATT, CDR2 SNEGSKA (reference sequence). CDR3 residues: CSASAGGSYNEQFF. The DNA for the CDR3 is TGCAGTGCCAGCGCTGGGGGCTCCTACAATGAGCAGTTCTTC.

Only a few counts were recorded for this clonotype. This sequence joins TRBV12-3 or TRBV12-4 and TRBJ2-3; D ambiguous. The CDR3 totals 13 residues. V dropped 5 bases and J dropped 7 bases, with 13 bases sitting between them. The CDR3 sequence: CASSPGSQHTQYF. The DNA of the CDR3 is TGTGCCAGCAGTCCCGGGTCCCAACATACGCAGTATTTT.

A remark on this clonotype: A read error may be the cause here, since a much bigger clone is one base away. The chain is built from TRBV20-1 and TRBJ1-2; D is possibly TRBD1 (5 bases). Germline-derived CDR1 and CDR2 are DFQATT and SNEGSKA (reference sequence). V was shortened by 0 bases and J by 7 bases, with 15 bases between the two germline ends. The CDR3 runs to 14 residues. CDR3 loop: CSARDSGPGSGYTF. The DNA of the CDR3 is TGCAGTGCTAGAGATTCGGGACCGGGCAGTGGCTACACCTTC.

This rearrangement joins TRBV3-1 to TRBJ1-2; the D gene is possibly TRBD1 (5 bases). Trimming stripped 4 bases from V and 4 bases from J, with 10 bases between. CDR1 is LGHDT, CDR2 YNNKEL, per germline (reference sequence). This CDR3 spans 13 amino acids. The CDR3 reads CASSPGDGYGYTF. The CDR3 DNA sequence: TGTGCCAGCAGCCCCGGGGACGGCTATGGCTACACCTTC. Together with reference TRBV3-1 and TRBJ1-2, the CDR3 gives the full variable domain: DTAVSQTPKYLVTQMGNDKSIKCEQNLGHDTMYWYKQDSKKFLKIMFSYNNKELIINETVPNRFSPKSPDKAHLNLHINSLELGDSAVYFCASSPGDGYGYTFGSGTRLTVV.

This clonotype was picked up many times. V and J are TRBV7-2 and TRBJ1-1, with 7 nucleotides matching TRBD1. This CDR3 contains 16 residues. V dropped 1 base and J dropped 4; count of bases not matched to a gene: 9. From germline, CDR1 is SGHTA and CDR2 FQGNSA. CDR3 DNA sequence: TGTGCCAGCAGCTTAGAGGGGGGACAGCTTATCACTGAAGCTTTCTTT. Translated: CASSLEGGQLITEAFF.

The chain is built from TRBV5-1 and TRBJ1-1; D ambiguous. V was shortened by 2 bases and J by 3 bases, with 11 bases between the two germline ends. CDR1 SGHRS and CDR2 YFSETQ come from the germline V gene. The CDR3 contains 14 residues. CDR3 coding DNA: TGCGCCAGCAGCTTCGGGGTTCGGGACACTGAAGCTTTCTTT. As protein: CASSFGVRDTEAFF.

This clonotype was found many times. The chain is built from TRBV20-1 and TRBJ1-2; D perhaps matches TRBD1 (5 bases). Germline V gene sequence: CDR1 DFQATT, CDR2 SNEGSKA (reference sequence). Deletions cut 6 bases from V and 4 bases from J, with 15 bases between. CDR3 length: 13 residues. CDR3 in DNA: TGCAGTGCGGCGGCAGGGTCTTCCTATGGCTACACCTTC. It encodes CSAAAGSSYGYTF.

This clonotype was detected ten times or more. This chain connects TRBV6-2 or TRBV6-3 to TRBJ2-2, with 7 positions matching TRBD2. CDR3 length equals 14 residues. Losses at the gene ends were 6 bases for V and 5 bases for J; bases not matched to a gene: 6. Germline V gene data show CDR1 as MNHEY and CDR2 as SVGEGT. The CDR3 sequence: CASSYFGGTGELFF. Written as DNA, the CDR3 is TGTGCCAGCAGCTATTTCGGGGGGACCGGGGAGCTGTTTTTT.

The table lists this clonotype with a few counts. The rearrangement links TRBV6-1 to TRBJ1-2, with TRBD1 as a possible D gene (6 bases). Germline loops: CDR1 MNHNS, CDR2 SASEGT. This CDR3 has 14 amino acids. V was trimmed by 7 bases and J by 3 bases, leaving 15 bases between them. Here the CDR3 reads CASIKLGADYGYTF. The CDR3 coding sequence is TGTGCCAGCATCAAGCTGGGGGCTGACTATGGCTACACCTTC.

This clonotype was detected many times. The chain employs TRBV29-1 and TRBJ1-3; TRBD1 matches at 7 bases. CDR3 length: 15 amino acids. The germline V gene encodes CDR1 SQVTM and CDR2 ANQGSEA. The V gene end was trimmed by 6 bases and the J gene end by 0 bases; junction bases not matched to a gene: 8. Written as DNA, the CDR3 is TGCAGCGTGGTGGAGGGGGCCAGCTCTGGAAACACCATATATTTT. Amino acids: CSVVEGASSGNTIYF.

The chain joins TRBV12-3 or TRBV12-4 to TRBJ2-5, with 10 bases that match TRBD1. The V segment lost 6 bases and the J segment 4 bases; nucleotides outside the gene matches: 11. This CDR3 contains 16 residues. The CDR3 loop reads CASSLYGQGESETQYF. CDR3 bases: TGTGCCAGCAGCTTATACGGACAGGGGGAGTCAGAGACCCAGTACTTC.

This clonotype has more than one count but fewer than ten. The rearrangement joins TRBV18 to TRBJ2-3; D possibly corresponds to TRBD2 (6 bases). The CDR3 consists of 16 residues. V was shortened by 3 bases and J by 1 base, with 14 bases between the two germline ends. CDR1 and CDR2 from the germline V gene are KGHSH and LQKENI. The CDR3 coding sequence is TGTGCCAGCTCACCTTCGGGGGACGCCGGCACAGATACGCAGTATTTT. Translating it yields CASSPSGDAGTDTQYF.

This clonotype was observed at least ten times. The rearrangement uses TRBV20-1 and TRBJ1-6; a weak D match, TRBD1 (6 bases). V was pared by 3 bases and J by 8 bases, with 14 bases between. The CDR3 is made up of 14 amino acids. Germline V gene sequence: CDR1 DFQATT, CDR2 SNEGSKA (reference sequence). CDR3 protein: CSARTRDTYSPLHF. The CDR3, as DNA: TGCAGTGCTAGGACCCGGGACACTTATTCACCCCTCCACTTT.

The chain uses TRBV7-2 and TRBJ2-2; D perhaps matches TRBD1 (5 bases). V was cut by 2 bases and J by 6 bases, with 16 bases left in between. The CDR3 runs 16 residues. Germline values: CDR1 SGHTA, CDR2 FQGNSA. The DNA of the CDR3 is TGTGCCAGCAGCTTAAAAGACAGCCGAGGTTCCGGGGAGCTGTTTTTT. Its translation: CASSLKDSRGSGELFF.

This clonotype was seen ten or more times. The V and J genes are TRBV28 and TRBJ2-3; TRBD1 aligns across 12 bases. After removal of 5 bases from V and 2 bases from J, the junction contained 5 bases not matched to a gene. CDR1 is MDHEN and CDR2 is SYDVKM in the germline V gene. The CDR3 runs 16 residues. The CDR3 here is CASSGTGGPFTDTQYF. CDR3 nucleotide sequence: TGTGCCAGCAGTGGGACAGGGGGCCCCTTCACAGATACGCAGTATTTT.

This clonotype has ten or more counts. The rearrangement joins TRBV29-1 to TRBJ2-7; 9 nucleotides agree with TRBD1. Unmatched junction bases numbered 11, after V lost 4 bases and J lost 1 base. Per the germline V gene, CDR1 is SQVTM and CDR2 is ANQGSEA. The CDR3 contains 16 residues. The CDR3 loop is CSVGGQGSLSSYEQYF. The CDR3 DNA reads as TGCAGCGTTGGGGGACAGGGATCCCTCTCTTCCTACGAGCAGTACTTC.

V gene TRBV5-1 combines with J gene TRBJ2-3; maybe TRBD2 (5 bases). V shed 6 bases and J shed 0 bases, with 14 bases lying between them. The CDR3 has 15 amino acids. CDR1 is SGHRS and CDR2 is YFSETQ in the germline V gene. CDR3 sequence: CASTLSVPSTDTQYF. The CDR3 coding sequence is TGCGCCAGCACCCTTAGCGTCCCTAGCACAGATACGCAGTATTTT.

In this sample, this clonotype turned up many times. The chain recombines TRBV5-1 with TRBJ2-7; 8 bases are a match to TRBD1. Looked up from germline, CDR1 is SGHRS and CDR2 is YFSETQ. The CDR3 totals 13 residues. Trimming at V came to 3 bases and at J to 4 bases, leaving 3 bases not matched to a gene. This CDR3 is CASSSTGEYEQYF. DNA of the CDR3: TGCGCCAGCAGCTCGACAGGGGAGTACGAGCAGTACTTC.

This clonotype was seen ten or more times. V is TRBV25-1 and J is TRBJ2-1; D perhaps matches TRBD1 (6 bases). This CDR3 is 14 amino acids long. Trimming took 1 base from V and 8 from J, leaving 12 bases between them. Germline V gene lookup returns CDR1 MGHDK and CDR2 SYGVNS. CDR3 in DNA: TGTGCCAGCAGTGAATCCCAGGGGATTCATGAGCAGTTCTTC. It codes for CASSESQGIHEQFF.

This clonotype was counted at least ten times. This chain links TRBV20-1 with TRBJ2-5; TRBD1 matches at 7 bases. The germline V gene encodes CDR1 DFQATT and CDR2 SNEGSKA (reference sequence). V shed 2 bases, J shed 5 bases, and the junction held 8 bases outside the gene matches. The CDR3 sequence is 14 residues long. CDR3 residues: CSARPPKQGETQYF. In nucleotides, the CDR3 is TGCAGTGCTAGACCCCCCAAACAGGGGGAGACCCAGTACTTC.

This clonotype was seen only a few times. The chain is built from TRBV12-3 or TRBV12-4 and TRBJ2-5; D remains ambiguous. There are 13 residues in the CDR3. V was cut by 5 bases and J by 5 bases, with 12 bases left in between. The CDR3 region is CASSRDLRETQYF. DNA for the CDR3: TGTGCCAGCAGTCGCGACCTGCGGGAGACCCAGTACTTC.

This clonotype was picked up many times. The chain links TRBV9 to TRBJ2-2, with D uncertain. Germline values: CDR1 SGDLS, CDR2 YYNGEE. The CDR3 extends over 13 amino acids. The V end lost 6 bases, the J end lost 1 base, and 7 bases lay between the germline ends. The CDR3 bases are TGTGCCAGCAAAGGGCAGAACACCGGGGAGCTGTTTTTT. Translated, it gives CASKGQNTGELFF.

This clonotype was seen at least ten times. The chain links TRBV20-1 to TRBJ2-7; 8 nucleotides agree with TRBD1. The germline CDR1 and CDR2 sequences are DFQATT and SNEGSKA (reference sequence). The CDR3 runs to 12 residues. Unmatched junction bases numbered 7, after V lost 6 bases and J lost 6 bases. In DNA, the CDR3 is TGCAGTGCGGGCGGGACAGGCTCCGAGCAGTACGTC. It translates to CSAGGTGSEQYV.

Comments on this clonotype: With a much larger clone just one base away, this may be a read error. This is likely a read error, given that the CDR3 carries no conserved phenylalanine or tryptophan at its end. The J gene is TRBJ2-3, the V gene TRBV20-1, with 8 positions matching TRBD1. CDR3 length equals 15 residues. Germline loops: CDR1 DFQATT, CDR2 SNEGSKA (reference sequence). V was clipped by 6 bases and J by 6 bases; unmatched bases: 14. In nucleotides, the CDR3 is TGCAGTGCAATTGGGGGGCAGGGGGCAGCTGATACGCAGTATTGT. Protein sequence: CSAIGGQGAADTQYC.

This clonotype was picked up a small number of times. The chain has TRBV6-2 or TRBV6-3 and TRBJ1-1; D is unclear. The V end lost 5 bases, the J end lost 2 bases, and 9 bases lay between the germline ends. The length of the CDR3 is 13 residues. From germline, CDR1 is MNHEY and CDR2 SVGEGT. The CDR3 DNA is TGTGCCAGCAGTAGCGCCAGTAACACTGAAGCTTTCTTT. As protein: CASSSASNTEAFF.

This clonotype was detected ten times or more. In nucleotides, the CDR3 is TGTGCCAGCAGCAACTTAGGCAGATCCAATTCACCCCTCCACTTT. Amino acid sequence: CASSNLGRSNSPLHF. V and J are TRBV5-6 and TRBJ1-6, with D unclear. Germline CDR1 and CDR2: SGHDT and YYEEEE. CDR3 size: 15 residues. V was cut by 4 bases and J by 7 bases, with 15 bases left in between.

The genes are TRBV7-6 and TRBJ2-5, with D perhaps TRBD2 (6 bases). V gave up 5 bases and J gave up 6 bases, with 16 bases separating them. Per the germline V gene, CDR1 is SGHVS and CDR2 is FNYEAQ. CDR3 length equals 14 residues. CDR3 region: CASSPGLPSQTQYF. The CDR3, as DNA: TGTGCCAGCAGCCCGGGACTTCCTTCCCAGACCCAGTACTTC.